This TCR beta chain was obtained from a study of beta chain features in type 1 diabetes. In the study overall: All samples combined gave around 100,000,000 sorted cells for examination.

The study reverse transcribed the entire isolated RNA, so it sequenced expressed TCRB transcripts. Profiling relied on immunoSEQ multiplex PCR, and the TCRdb table lists in-frame clones only, not all of them. Found here are roughly 300,000 clones, 12% to 15% of them singletons; the top ten hold 5.5% to 7.5%. CDR1 is MNHEY and CDR2 is SMNVEV in the germline V gene (reference sequence). The junction had 6 bases not matched to a gene; V was cut back by 6 bases and J by 10 bases. The length of the CDR3 is 13 residues. This clone came up a few times. The receptor's source is a man aged 30 to 39 in good health. Sequencing was performed on central memory CD4+ T cells from blood. The rearrangement joins TRBV27 to TRBJ1-6; 7 nucleotides agree with TRBD1. In DNA, the CDR3 is TGTGCCAGCAGCCAGGGGGTACGGTCACCCCTCCACTTT. Its translation is CASSQGVRSPLHF.